Listed below are T cell receptor beta chains from one sample, sequenced in a study of cytomegalovirus exposure and HLA in healthy donors. The data were produced by immunoSEQ multiplex PCR, yet TCRdb's version contains in-frame clones alone and is incomplete. The sample comprises approximately 130,000 clones, roughly four fifths of which are singletons, and around 1.2% rests with the top ten. The specimen was PBMCs. The receptors stem from a girl aged 2 to 10 in good health and CMV-seronegative. Both conserved end residues are part of each CDR3. Fields, in order: J gene, D gene, V gene, clone size, CDR3 length, CDR3 protein, CDR3 DNA. A D gene is named only where the DNA matches it firmly. Where a row states a size, it is once, few, many or the class of an expanded clone; other rows omit it.

TRBJ2-7 | - | TRBV4-1 | - | 15 | CASSLRLAKKGEQYF | TGCGCCAGCAGCCTTAGGCTCGCCAAGAAGGGGGAGCAGTACTTC
TRBJ2-7 | - | TRBV5-1 | - | 13 | CASSYLDSYEQYF | TGCGCCAGCAGCTATCTAGATTCCTACGAGCAGTACTTC
TRBJ1-3 | - | TRBV6-1 | - | 16 | CASSELVGSSGNTIYF | TGTGCCAGCAGTGAATTGGTAGGGAGCTCTGGAAACACCATATATTTT
TRBJ1-3 | - | TRBV7-2 | - | 14 | CASSLGAAGNTIYF | TGTGCCAGCAGCTTGGGTGCGGCTGGAAACACCATATATTTT
TRBJ1-1 | TRBD1 | TRBV19 | once | 15 | CSRPGRGPKNTEAFF | TGTTCTCGACCGGGCAGGGGGCCCAAGAACACTGAAGCTTTCTTT
TRBJ2-7 | TRBD2 | TRBV18 | - | 18 | CASSPYGGRAPQKSEQYF | TGTGCCAGCTCACCATATGGCGGGAGGGCCCCACAGAAGTCCGAGCAGTACTTC
TRBJ2-2 | TRBD2 | TRBV28 | - | 20 | CASSLTSPGLAISNTGELFF | TGTGCCAGCAGTTTAACCTCCCCGGGACTAGCGATATCGAACACCGGGGAGCTGTTTTTT
TRBJ1-1 | - | TRBV30 | - | 15 | CAARTGGASNTEAFF | TGTGCCGCCCGAACGGGGGGGGCTTCGAACACTGAAGCTTTCTTT
TRBJ1-1 | TRBD1 | TRBV6-5 | few | 14 | CASSTTGPNTEAFF | TGTGCCAGCAGTACGACAGGGCCGAACACTGAAGCTTTCTTT
TRBJ2-1 | - | TRBV6-6 | - | 11 | CAILIYNEQFF | TGTGCCATCTTAATTTACAATGAGCAGTTCTTC
TRBJ2-3 | TRBD2 | TRBV5-4 | - | 16 | CASSLGLAGGTDTQYF | TGTGCCAGCAGCTTGGGACTAGCGGGGGGCACAGATACGCAGTATTTT
TRBJ2-1 | TRBD2 | TRBV30 | - | 15 | CAWSPGREGHNEQFF | TGTGCCTGGAGCCCCGGGCGGGAGGGCCACAATGAGCAGTTCTTC
TRBJ1-1 | TRBD1 | TRBV27 | - | 17 | CASTSSTGGGGFTEAFF | TGTGCCAGCACCTCATCGACAGGGGGCGGCGGGTTTACTGAAGCTTTCTTT
TRBJ2-6 | TRBD1 | TRBV5-4 | - | 19 | CASSWPLGQGAAGANVLTF | TGTGCCAGCAGCTGGCCACTGGGACAGGGGGCAGCAGGGGCCAACGTCCTGACTTTC
TRBJ2-5 | - | TRBV27 | - | 14 | CASRMWEAQETQYF | TGTGCCAGCAGGATGTGGGAGGCCCAAGAGACCCAGTACTTC
TRBJ2-7 | - | TRBV10-1 | - | 14 | CASSPGTELYEQYF | TGCGCCAGCAGTCCCGGGACTGAACTCTACGAGCAGTACTTC